The rows below give T cell receptor beta chains drawn from one sample of a study of CD4 T cells in relation to SARS-CoV-2 and coronaviruses. Using immunoSEQ multiplex PCR, the repertoire was profiled, and TCRdb retains in-frame clones only, with some absent. The repertoire holds about 29,000 clones, with around three quarters as singletons. For these TCRs, the target antigens are not known. The sample was CD4+ T cells from PBMCs, cultured in vitro. All receptors come from a human donor in good health. The CDR3 runs from the conserved cysteine through the conserved F or W. D genes are given only for firm matches. Clone sizes are given selectively: once, few, many, or a class where the clone is expanded.

V	size	J	D	DNA	CDR3
TRBV5-5	-	TRBJ2-7	-	TGTGCCAGCCGACCCACGGGGGGCGGGGAGCAGTACTTC	CASRPTGGGEQYF
TRBV10-3	-	TRBJ1-2	-	TGTGCCATCAGTGTGAGGGTCTACTATGGCTACACCTTC	CAISVRVYYGYTF
TRBV7-6	-	TRBJ2-2	TRBD1	TGTGCCAGCAGACAGGGGGCGGTCACCGGGGAGCTGTTTTTT	CASRQGAVTGELFF
TRBV11-2	-	TRBJ1-2	TRBD1	TGTGCCAGCACCTGGACAGGGGGAGGTGGCTACACCTTC	CASTWTGGGGYTF
TRBV7-9	-	TRBJ2-7	TRBD1	TGTGCCAGCAGCTTACAGGGGGCTACCGACGAGCAGTACTTC	CASSLQGATDEQYF
TRBV30	-	TRBJ1-6	-	TGTGCCTGGAGCCCAAAGGGGGGAGGCTCACCCCTCCACTTT	CAWSPKGGGSPLHF
TRBV23-1	-	TRBJ2-6	-	TGCGCCAGCAGTCAATCGGAGGGACGGTCCAGAGGTCGCTCTGGGGCCAACGTCCTGACTTTC	CASSQSEGRSRGRSGANVLTF
TRBV10-3	few	TRBJ2-3	TRBD1	TGTGCCACGTCAGGGGGTACTGGCACAGATACGCAGTATTTT	CATSGGTGTDTQYF
TRBV19	-	TRBJ2-5	TRBD1	TGTGCCAGTAGTATAGATCTTGCAGGGGGCCTGGAGACCCAGTACTTC	CASSIDLAGGLETQYF
TRBV3-1/TRBV3-2	-	TRBJ1-1	-	TGTGCCAGCAGCCAGATCGAGCAAGAAGCTTTCTTT	CASSQIEQEAFF
TRBV25-1	-	TRBJ2-1	TRBD2	TGTGCCAGCAGTGAAGAGACGGTCGGGGGGAATGAGCAGTTCTTC	CASSEETVGGNEQFF
TRBV6-2/TRBV6-3	-	TRBJ1-1	TRBD1	TGTGCCAGCAGCCAGGACAGGGCGGGTATCACTGAAGCTTTCTTT	CASSQDRAGITEAFF
TRBV5-1	-	TRBJ2-5	-	TGCGCCAGCAGCAATCCGCGGAGCCAAGAGACCCAGTACTTC	CASSNPRSQETQYF
TRBV4-2	-	TRBJ1-5	-	TGTGCCAGCAGCCAAGGGACCGGTTATCAGCCCCAGCATTTT	CASSQGTGYQPQHF
TRBV3-1/TRBV3-2	-	TRBJ2-3	-	TGTGCCAGCAGCCAAGGTCCGCTAGCCAAAGATACGCAGTATTTT	CASSQGPLAKDTQYF